The 28 T cell receptor beta chains below come from one sample, sequenced in a study of cytomegalovirus exposure and HLA in healthy donors. The PCR made use of 60 Vbeta and 13 Jbeta primers. The protocol was immunoSEQ multiplex PCR, while the TCRdb copy is restricted to in-frame clones and leaves out a portion. The sample comprises some 110,000 clones, around 15% of which are singletons, and over 0.8% rests with the top ten. Source material: PBMCs. Receptors originate from a female donor in good health and CMV-seronegative.

The sample holds a few counts of this clone. The chain links TRBV7-2 to TRBJ2-1; D may be TRBD2 (5 bases). The germline V gene encodes CDR1 SGHTA and CDR2 FQGNSA. The V end lost 1 base, the J end lost 4 bases, and 8 bases lay between the germline ends. The CDR3 is made up of 14 amino acids. CDR3 DNA sequence: TGTGCCAGCAGCTTAGTCCCGGGATACAATGAGCAGTTCTTC. This encodes CASSLVPGYNEQFF.

This clone was observed a handful of times. The gene calls are TRBV6-5 and TRBJ2-7; TRBD2 agrees at 7 bases. CDR1 MNHEY and CDR2 SVGAGI come from the germline V gene. The J segment lost 3 bases and the V segment lost 4 bases, leaving 9 bases of the junction unmatched. The CDR3 runs to 15 residues. The CDR3 coding sequence is TGTGCCAGCAGTTCCAAGGGAGGGTTGGTCTACGAGCAGTACTTC. Its protein is CASSSKGGLVYEQYF.

The genes are TRBV4-1 and TRBJ2-7; 12 bases fit TRBD2. With V trimmed by 6 bases and J by 4 bases, 7 bases remained unmatched. The CDR3 runs to 15 residues. Germline V lookup: CDR1 MGHRA, CDR2 YSYEKL. CDR3 bases: TGCGCCAGCAGTCACCTAGCGGGAGGGAGTTACGAGCAGTACTTC. This encodes CASSHLAGGSYEQYF.

This clone was counted only a few times. V usage is TRBV6-5 and J usage is TRBJ1-1; 7 nucleotides align to TRBD1. Germline-derived CDR1 and CDR2 are MNHEY and SVGAGI. The V segment lost 6 bases and the J segment 4 bases; nucleotides outside the gene matches: 11. The CDR3 totals 15 residues. CDR3: CASRRPTGLGTEAFF. The CDR3 DNA sequence: TGTGCCAGCAGACGCCCGACAGGGTTGGGCACTGAAGCTTTCTTT.

This clone was picked up a small number of times. V and J are TRBV25-1 and TRBJ1-1, with D tentatively TRBD1 (5 bases). Trimming cost V 3 bases and J 10 bases, with 9 bases left between them. The CDR3 totals 11 residues. The V gene's germline CDR1 is MGHDK and CDR2 SYGVNS. CDR3 nucleotides: TGTGCCAGCAGTGATTCGGGGGGAGCTTTCTTT. It encodes CASSDSGGAFF.

This clone was recorded a few times. J is TRBJ2-5 and V is TRBV5-1, with TRBD2 identical over 7 bases. There are 15 residues in the CDR3. The ends lost 4 bases at V and 3 bases at J; junction bases unmatched: 9. Germline V gene sequence: CDR1 SGHRS, CDR2 YFSETQ. CDR3 sequence reads: CASSGLAEPEETQYF. CDR3 coding DNA: TGCGCCAGCAGCGGCCTAGCGGAGCCGGAAGAGACCCAGTACTTC.

This chain links TRBV6-1 with TRBJ2-1; D is uncertain. CDR1 and CDR2 (germline): MNHNS, SASEGT. This CDR3 region has 13 residues. The germline V and J ends were trimmed by 4 bases and 0 bases, with 4 bases remaining between them. CDR3: CASSAGSYNEQFF. The CDR3 DNA is TGTGCCAGCAGTGCGGGCTCCTACAATGAGCAGTTCTTC.

This clone has just a few counts. This chain connects TRBV4-2 to TRBJ2-6, with TRBD1 matching 8 bases. Germline V gene sequence: CDR1 LGHNA, CDR2 YNFKEQ. The CDR3 length is 18 residues. V dropped 5 bases and J dropped 0; count of bases not matched to a gene: 9. The CDR3 reads CASSNPGQVLSGANVLTF. The CDR3 DNA follows: TGTGCCAGCAGCAACCCGGGACAGGTCCTCTCTGGGGCCAACGTCCTGACTTTC.

This rearrangement joins TRBV6-6 to TRBJ1-1; the D gene is possibly TRBD1 (5 bases). In germline, CDR1 is MNHNY, CDR2 SVGAGI (reference sequence). V shed 10 bases and J shed 6 bases, with 12 bases lying between them. The CDR3 covers 11 residues. The CDR3 loop reads CATRGGAEAFF. The CDR3 bases are TGTGCCACCCGGGGGGGTGCTGAAGCTTTCTTT.

This clone was seen a handful of times. This chain's CDR3 is CAWDRGYSGNTIYF. DNA of the CDR3: TGTGCCTGGGACAGGGGGTACTCTGGAAACACCATATATTTT. This rearrangement joins TRBV30 to TRBJ1-3; TRBD1 matches 9 bases. Germline assignment: CDR1 GTSNPN and CDR2 SVGIG (reference sequence). V lost 5 bases and J lost 0; bases outside the gene matches: 2. CDR3 length: 14 residues.

This clone appeared a few times. J is TRBJ1-2 and V is TRBV7-9, with 7 bases lining up with TRBD1. The CDR3 extends over 14 amino acids. Germline V lookup: CDR1 SEHNR, CDR2 FQNEAQ (reference sequence). V gave up 5 bases and J gave up 5 bases; unmatched junction bases: 8. The CDR3 DNA is TGTGCCAGCAGCCCCCCGGGACAGACTTATGGCTACACCTTC. It specifies CASSPPGQTYGYTF.

The rearrangement joins TRBV19 to TRBJ2-7; 9 bases fit TRBD2. Trimming removed 1 base from V and 3 bases from J; junction bases left unmatched: 4. Germline CDR1 and CDR2: LNHDA and SQIVND (reference sequence). The CDR3 extends over 15 amino acids. The CDR3 loop is CASSIAGGGVYEQYF. The CDR3 DNA follows: TGTGCCAGTAGTATAGCCGGCGGGGGGGTCTACGAGCAGTACTTC.

In this sample, this clone turned up a few times. This sequence joins TRBV21-1 and TRBJ1-4; the table's D call, TRBD1, was not checked against the DNA. TRBV21-1 is a known pseudogene. This CDR3 is 17 amino acids long. The CDR3 nucleotides are TGTGCCAGCAGCAAAGCCTTTATCAGACACGTAAATGAAAAACTGTTTTTT. Translated: CASSKAFIRHVNEKLFF.

The chain recombines TRBV11-2 with TRBJ2-7; 8 bases are a match to TRBD2. V trimming: 5 bases; J trimming: 3 bases; junction bases outside the gene matches: 9. Germline-derived CDR1 and CDR2 are SGHAT and FQNNGV. The CDR3 has 15 residues. CDR3 sequence: CASSHLVAGGYEQYF. In DNA, the CDR3 is TGTGCCAGCAGCCACCTTGTCGCGGGAGGCTACGAGCAGTACTTC.

This clone was detected only a few times. The chain recombines TRBV18 with TRBJ2-5; tentative D call: TRBD2 (6 bases). The germline gives CDR1 KGHSH, CDR2 LQKENI. Trimming removed 4 bases at V and 4 bases at J, with 13 bases between. CDR3 length: 14 residues. CDR3 coding DNA: TGTGCCAGCTCACAACGGGAGAGGGGAGAGACCCAGTACTTC. Its translation is CASSQRERGETQYF.

The genes are TRBV19 and TRBJ1-1; 7 bases line up with TRBD1. This CDR3 spans 15 amino acids. Per the germline V gene, CDR1 is LNHDA and CDR2 is SQIVND (reference sequence). V shed 7 bases and J 1 base; nucleotides not matched to a gene: 9. The CDR3 nucleotides read TGTGCCAGTACTACGGCCCACAGGGGGAACACTGAAGCTTTCTTT. Translating it yields CASTTAHRGNTEAFF.

This clone has just a few counts. Different DNA sequences within this sample yield the same CDR3. The chain carries TRBV2 and TRBJ2-7; 8 bases agree with TRBD2. Germline-derived CDR1 and CDR2 are SNHLY and FYNNEI. V lost 0 bases and J lost 3; bases outside the gene matches: 7. The CDR3 totals 16 residues. The CDR3 nucleotides are TGTGCCAGCAGTGAAGCTAGCGGGACCCTCTTCTACGAGCAGTACTTC. It is translated as CASSEASGTLFYEQYF.

Comment on this clone: At one boundary the junction diverges from the germline segment, which might be a read error. The sample contains more than one DNA sequence encoding this CDR3. This chain's CDR3 is CASSLAGGQETQYF. The CDR3 nucleotides read TGTGCCAGCAGTTTAGCGGGGGGCCAAGAGACCCAGTACTTC. This sequence joins TRBV7-8 and TRBJ2-5; 10 nucleotides line up with TRBD2. The CDR3 contains 14 residues. The germline gives CDR1 SGHVS, CDR2 FQNEAQ.

This clone came up a few times. J is TRBJ1-4 and V is TRBV7-6, with D possibly being TRBD1 (5 bases). The germline V and J ends were trimmed by 2 bases and 7 bases, with 17 bases remaining between them. The CDR3 is 16 amino acids. From germline, CDR1 is SGHVS and CDR2 FNYEAQ. CDR3 sequence reads: CASSLSGGGRGEKLFF. DNA of the CDR3: TGTGCCAGCAGCTTATCAGGCGGGGGAAGGGGTGAAAAACTGTTTTTT.

This rearrangement joins TRBV5-1 to TRBJ2-1, with 9 bases that match TRBD2. Trimming removed 1 base from V and 2 bases from J; junction bases left unmatched: 16. Germline values: CDR1 SGHRS, CDR2 YFSETQ. The CDR3 consists of 20 residues. The CDR3 region has the DNA TGCGCCAGCAGCTTGAGGCCCGCAACTCTAGCGGGGACAACCTACAATGAGCAGTTCTTC. Amino acids: CASSLRPATLAGTTYNEQFF.

The V gene is TRBV7-6, the J gene TRBJ2-7; 7 nucleotides line up with TRBD2. V shed 5 bases and J 0 bases; nucleotides not matched to a gene: 1. Germline V gene sequence: CDR1 SGHVS, CDR2 FNYEAQ. This CDR3 spans 13 amino acids. The CDR3 DNA is TGTGCCAGCAGCGAGCGGGGCTCCTACGAGCAGTACTTC. Protein product: CASSERGSYEQYF.

This clone was found a few times. This chain connects TRBV19 to TRBJ1-5; maybe TRBD1 (5 bases). CDR3 size: 14 residues. The ends were cut back, 4 bases at V and 5 bases at J, with 12 bases in the middle. Germline loops: CDR1 LNHDA, CDR2 SQIVND (reference sequence). CDR3 coding DNA: TGTGCCAGTAGTACACGACAGAGAGATCAGCCCCAGCATTTT. Encoded protein: CASSTRQRDQPQHF.

V usage is TRBV6-1 and J usage is TRBJ2-7, with TRBD2 as a possible D gene (5 bases). Trimming removed 3 bases from V and 1 base from J, with 10 bases in between. Germline V gene lookup returns CDR1 MNHNS and CDR2 SASEGT. CDR3 length equals 14 residues. The CDR3, as DNA: TGTGCCAGCAGTGACTTACGGGGATCCTACGAGCAGTACTTC. Translation gives CASSDLRGSYEQYF.

This clone occurred a few times. The rearrangement uses TRBV4-3 and TRBJ1-1; 8 bases align to TRBD1. The V segment lost 0 bases and the J segment 4 bases; nucleotides outside the gene matches: 7. Germline V lookup: CDR1 LGHNA, CDR2 YSLEER. The CDR3 has 16 residues. As DNA, the CDR3 is TGCGCCAGCAGCCAAGATCGAGCAGGGGGCTTCACTGAAGCTTTCTTT. Its protein is CASSQDRAGGFTEAFF.

This clone was picked up a small number of times. This chain connects TRBV5-1 to TRBJ2-1; perhaps TRBD2 as D (5 bases). CDR3 length equals 11 residues. The germline gives CDR1 SGHRS, CDR2 YFSETQ. The V and J ends lost 4 bases and 10 bases respectively, with 9 bases between them. The CDR3 spells CASSVGSEQFF. CDR3 DNA: TGCGCCAGCAGCGTGGGGAGCGAGCAGTTCTTC.

This clone was counted a few times. The chain is built from TRBV30 and TRBJ2-1; 11 nucleotides align to TRBD2. The CDR3 length is 16 residues. Looked up from germline, CDR1 is GTSNPN and CDR2 is SVGIG (reference sequence). Trimming at V came to 2 bases and at J to 4 bases, leaving 7 bases not matched to a gene. The CDR3 DNA follows: TGTGCCTGGAGTCCAAAGGGACTAGCGGATTACAATGAGCAGTTCTTC. It specifies CAWSPKGLADYNEQFF.

This clone was seen more than once but under ten times. The J gene is TRBJ1-2, the V gene TRBV5-1, with 7 bases identical to TRBD1. From germline, CDR1 is SGHRS and CDR2 YFSETQ. The CDR3 totals 19 residues. J lost 0 bases, V lost 9 bases, and 23 bases had no gene match. The CDR3 DNA sequence: TGCGCCACTCGTGTGGAGGGACAGTTGCGGGTCCCAGCTAACTATGGCTACACCTTC. It translates to CATRVEGQLRVPANYGYTF.

V is TRBV28 and J is TRBJ2-5, with TRBD2 identical over 11 bases. The V and J ends lost 4 bases and 0 bases, in that order; junction bases with no gene match: 13. The CDR3 contains 19 residues. From germline, CDR1 is MDHEN and CDR2 SYDVKM. CDR3 region: CASSSQTSGEGRYQETQYF. For the CDR3, the DNA is TGTGCCAGCAGTTCACAGACTAGCGGGGAAGGGCGGTACCAAGAGACCCAGTACTTC.